This TCR beta chain was recorded in a study of blood T cell repertoires in COVID-19. Study-level information: Sources were T cells, B-cell-depleted T cells, or PBMCs; the material itself was cDNA or gDNA.

This clone has a handful of counts. Individuals aged roughly 18 to 90 years were recruited from 20 to 25 US areas. The CDR3 runs 16 residues. The germline CDR1 and CDR2 sequences are MNHNY and SVGAGI (reference sequence). V shed 7 bases, J shed 3 bases, and the junction held 11 bases outside the gene matches. Measured with immunoSEQ multiplex PCR; TCRdb has only the in-frame clones, and not every one. The data show around 140,000 clones, approximately 87% seen once. The rearrangement uses TRBV6-6 and TRBJ2-2, with TRBD1 matching over 7 bases. What was sequenced was PBMCs or T cells enriched from blood (not recorded which). The sequence came from a man aged 45 to 65 in a cohort exposed to, infected with or recovered from COVID-19 (not recorded which). In nucleotides, the CDR3 is TGTGCCAGCAACGCCGGGACAGCAACATACACCGGGGAGCTGTTTTTT. Translated: CASNAGTATYTGELFF.